This TCR beta chain was captured in a study of cytomegalovirus exposure and HLA in healthy donors. Study-level findings and limits: Exclusion applied to some V segments, including TRBV6-2 and TRBV6-3, as they were indistinguishable. Reports indicated that the classifier achieved high specificity and sensitivity in diagnosing cytomegalovirus status. The study designated 150 or so TCR beta chains cytomegalovirus-associated.

This clone was seen more than once but under ten times. Its antigen is currently unknown. V lost 2 bases and J lost 7, with 9 bases in between. Per germline, CDR1 MDHEN and CDR2 SYDVKM. The CDR3 totals 13 residues. The donors gave bone marrow, and they were healthy. PCR primers comprised 60 Vbeta and 13 Jbeta primers. Assay: immunoSEQ multiplex PCR; the TCRdb copy retains only in-frame clones and omits some. The data contain 100,000 to 150,000 clones, about 82% of them singletons. The TCR comes from a middle-aged man in good health and CMV-seronegative. Sequencing used PBMCs. This sequence joins TRBV28 and TRBJ1-3; D remains ambiguous. The CDR3 DNA reads TGTGCCAGCAGTTTAGATCCACGGAACACCATATATTTT. Its protein product is CASSLDPRNTIYF.